Shown below are 4 T cell receptor beta chains from a single sample sequenced in a study of response to subunit inactivated influenza vaccine. TCRdb processed the RT-PCR reads anew with MiXCR; each CDR3 protein has one entry. The data contain more than 700,000 distinct CDR3 sequences, approximately 21% of them singletons. This specimen was PBMCs from blood, taken roughly 5 days after vaccination. All receptors derive from a man aged 50 to 60 who received an inactivated influenza vaccine.

The chain has TRBV7-2 and TRBJ2-7, with TRBD1 matching over 9 bases. With 2 bases clipped from V and 3 bases from J, the junction kept 5 bases outside the gene matches. Per the germline V gene, CDR1 is SGHTA and CDR2 is FQGNSA. This CDR3 is 15 amino acids long. The CDR3 reads CASSLSGTGFYEQYF. CDR3 in DNA: TGTGCCAGCAGCTTATCCGGGACAGGGTTCTACGAGCAGTACTTC.

This clonotype was recorded at least ten times. The chain is built from TRBV5-6 and TRBJ2-7; 7 positions match TRBD1. The CDR3 sequence is 13 residues long. V gave up 2 bases and J gave up 5 bases; unmatched junction bases: 4. In germline, CDR1 is SGHDT, CDR2 YYEEEE. CDR3: CASSFDRANEQYF. CDR3 in DNA: TGTGCCAGCAGCTTCGACAGGGCGAACGAGCAGTACTTC.

This clonotype was detected many times. The rearrangement joins TRBV11-2 to TRBJ2-5; 12 bases map to TRBD2. This CDR3 has 18 amino acids. Germline-derived CDR1 and CDR2 are SGHAT and FQNNGV. V shed 4 bases and J 6 bases; nucleotides not matched to a gene: 15. The CDR3 here is CASSSDWTSGAYSKTQYF. The CDR3 DNA follows: TGTGCCAGCAGCTCCGACTGGACTAGCGGGGCTTACTCGAAGACCCAGTACTTC.

The chain couples TRBV12-3 or TRBV12-4 to TRBJ2-7, with D possibly called TRBD1 or TRBD2 (6 bases each). This CDR3 has 13 residues. The germline V and J ends were trimmed by 4 bases and 1 base, with 8 bases remaining between them. CDR3 bases: TGTGCCAGCAGTTGGGGGGCTTCCTACGAGCAGTACTTC. Protein sequence: CASSWGASYEQYF.